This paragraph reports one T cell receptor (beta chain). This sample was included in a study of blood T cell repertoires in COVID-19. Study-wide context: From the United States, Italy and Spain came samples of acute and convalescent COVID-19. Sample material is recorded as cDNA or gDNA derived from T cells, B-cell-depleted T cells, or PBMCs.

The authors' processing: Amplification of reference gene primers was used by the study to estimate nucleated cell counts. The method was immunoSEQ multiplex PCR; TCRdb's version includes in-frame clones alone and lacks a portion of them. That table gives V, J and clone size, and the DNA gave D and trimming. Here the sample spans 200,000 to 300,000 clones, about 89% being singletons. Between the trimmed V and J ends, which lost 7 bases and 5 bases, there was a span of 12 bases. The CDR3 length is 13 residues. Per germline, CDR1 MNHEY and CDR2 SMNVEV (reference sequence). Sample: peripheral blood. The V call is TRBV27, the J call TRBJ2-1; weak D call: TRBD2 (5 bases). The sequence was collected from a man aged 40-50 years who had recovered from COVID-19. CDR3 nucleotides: TGTGCCAGCAATCTACTAGGGAACAATGAGCAGTTCTTC. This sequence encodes CASNLLGNNEQFF.